This is a list of T cell receptor beta chains from one sample in a study of prognosis after radiotherapy for stage I lung cancer. TCRdb redid the calling of the multiplex PCR reads with MiXCR, one entry per CDR3 protein. The sample lists tens of thousands of distinct CDR3 sequences, just over 40% occurring once. The sequencing here drew on PBMCs, taken before or after stereotactic body radiation therapy (not recorded which). The receptors were sampled from a donor aged 50 or older with non-small cell lung cancer. Each CDR3 is given with its conserved first and last residue. The order of the fields is V gene, J gene, clone size, CDR3 protein. The size of a clone is reported for some rows only, either as once, few or many, or as a class for expanded clones.

v_gene: TRBV7-9; j_gene: TRBJ2-5; abundance: many; CDR3aa: CASSYSGVGETQYF
v_gene: TRBV5-5; j_gene: TRBJ2-7; abundance: many; CDR3aa: CASTISLGVGEQYF
v_gene: TRBV20-1; j_gene: TRBJ2-7; abundance: many; CDR3aa: CSAATGQGTDEQYF
v_gene: TRBV19; j_gene: TRBJ2-2; abundance: NA; CDR3aa: CASSIQGCANTGELFF
v_gene: TRBV6-1; j_gene: TRBJ2-2; abundance: few; CDR3aa: CASREEGDTWELFF
v_gene: TRBV6-5; j_gene: TRBJ1-4; abundance: many; CDR3aa: CASSYSRVGAATNEKLFF
v_gene: TRBV11-2; j_gene: TRBJ2-6; abundance: NA; CDR3aa: CASSSTSGDNVLTF
v_gene: TRBV24-1; j_gene: TRBJ2-5; abundance: many; CDR3aa: CATSGGMRGQGETQYF
v_gene: TRBV3-1; j_gene: TRBJ1-2; abundance: many; CDR3aa: CASSPRAQADYTF
v_gene: TRBV9; j_gene: TRBJ2-7; abundance: NA; CDR3aa: CASSVGGESLAEQYF
v_gene: TRBV5-1; j_gene: TRBJ1-6; abundance: once; CDR3aa: CASSTEQGGRSPLHF
v_gene: TRBV14; j_gene: TRBJ2-2; abundance: NA; CDR3aa: CASSQDAGFDGELFF
v_gene: TRBV4-3; j_gene: TRBJ2-1; abundance: many; CDR3aa: CASSQAGRYNEQFF
v_gene: TRBV2; j_gene: TRBJ2-7; abundance: NA; CDR3aa: CAGRAHTSYQQYF
v_gene: TRBV5-4; j_gene: TRBJ1-1; abundance: many; CDR3aa: CASSLGGGQGINTEAFF
v_gene: TRBV20-1; j_gene: TRBJ1-2; abundance: medium-sized; CDR3aa: CSAKQDLSRYGYTF
v_gene: TRBV7-2; j_gene: TRBJ2-3; abundance: NA; CDR3aa: CASSHPWDTQYF
v_gene: TRBV12-3/TRBV12-4; j_gene: TRBJ2-1; abundance: many; CDR3aa: CASSFEPPVGEQFF
v_gene: TRBV5-1; j_gene: TRBJ2-2; abundance: medium-sized; CDR3aa: CASSLGPEGGGELFF
v_gene: TRBV30; j_gene: TRBJ2-7; abundance: many; CDR3aa: CAWKQSPGGASEQYF
v_gene: TRBV18; j_gene: TRBJ2-7; abundance: many; CDR3aa: CASSAGQGSGEQYF
v_gene: TRBV20-1; j_gene: TRBJ1-6; abundance: many; CDR3aa: CSVGGFDSPLHF
v_gene: TRBV11-2; j_gene: TRBJ1-6; abundance: many; CDR3aa: CASSRDGYNSPLHF
v_gene: TRBV7-8; j_gene: TRBJ2-5; abundance: NA; CDR3aa: CASILGETQYF
v_gene: TRBV6-1; j_gene: TRBJ2-3; abundance: few; CDR3aa: CASSYGDSGNTDTQYF
v_gene: TRBV9; j_gene: TRBJ2-2; abundance: many; CDR3aa: CASSQSGELFF
v_gene: TRBV7-9; j_gene: TRBJ2-3; abundance: many; CDR3aa: CASSLGLDTQYF
v_gene: TRBV2; j_gene: TRBJ2-7; abundance: NA; CDR3aa: CASSQGANEQYF
v_gene: TRBV7-3; j_gene: TRBJ2-1; abundance: once; CDR3aa: CASSSQGPLAGARDEQFF
v_gene: TRBV20-1; j_gene: TRBJ2-5; abundance: many; CDR3aa: CSTKLAGVLETQYF
v_gene: TRBV6-1; j_gene: TRBJ2-6; abundance: many; CDR3aa: CASRQGLSGANVLTF
v_gene: TRBV5-1; j_gene: TRBJ1-4; abundance: many; CDR3aa: CASSLDPGGSSLFF
v_gene: TRBV6-1; j_gene: TRBJ2-7; abundance: NA; CDR3aa: CASSGTSGGYEQYF
v_gene: TRBV20-1; j_gene: TRBJ2-3; abundance: many; CDR3aa: CSASPSGKVGTQYF
v_gene: TRBV7-8; j_gene: TRBJ2-7; abundance: many; CDR3aa: CASSFLITAYEQYF
v_gene: TRBV5-1; j_gene: TRBJ1-2; abundance: many; CDR3aa: CASSGQSYGYTF
v_gene: TRBV7-9; j_gene: TRBJ2-2; abundance: NA; CDR3aa: CASIKFKPNTNTGELFF
v_gene: TRBV5-5; j_gene: TRBJ2-2; abundance: NA; CDR3aa: CASSLAPTGSGSGELFF
v_gene: TRBV2; j_gene: TRBJ2-1; abundance: NA; CDR3aa: CASIEGKVAGGSYNEQFF
v_gene: TRBV6-1; j_gene: TRBJ1-3; abundance: many; CDR3aa: CASSHTTGAGNTIYF
v_gene: TRBV27; j_gene: TRBJ2-2; abundance: NA; CDR3aa: CASSSGTDTGELFF
v_gene: TRBV20-1; j_gene: TRBJ2-7; abundance: NA; CDR3aa: CSATDQTRDGGPGEHYF
v_gene: TRBV3-1; j_gene: TRBJ2-5; abundance: many; CDR3aa: CASSVLGETQYF
v_gene: TRBV3-1; j_gene: TRBJ2-7; abundance: many; CDR3aa: CASSPQGVREQYF
v_gene: TRBV10-3; j_gene: TRBJ1-6; abundance: few; CDR3aa: CAISVKGDVNSPLHF
v_gene: TRBV20-1; j_gene: TRBJ2-7; abundance: many; CDR3aa: CSAGVGTGVEQYF
v_gene: TRBV18; j_gene: TRBJ1-4; abundance: many; CDR3aa: CASSREAGTTNEKLFF
v_gene: TRBV7-2; j_gene: TRBJ1-1; abundance: many; CDR3aa: CASSYGQMNTEAFF
v_gene: TRBV7-8; j_gene: TRBJ2-1; abundance: NA; CDR3aa: CASSLAEADNEQFF
v_gene: TRBV28; j_gene: TRBJ2-7; abundance: many; CDR3aa: CASSLLPGGGPPYEQYF
v_gene: TRBV28; j_gene: TRBJ2-2; abundance: many; CDR3aa: CASSEQGSNTGELFF